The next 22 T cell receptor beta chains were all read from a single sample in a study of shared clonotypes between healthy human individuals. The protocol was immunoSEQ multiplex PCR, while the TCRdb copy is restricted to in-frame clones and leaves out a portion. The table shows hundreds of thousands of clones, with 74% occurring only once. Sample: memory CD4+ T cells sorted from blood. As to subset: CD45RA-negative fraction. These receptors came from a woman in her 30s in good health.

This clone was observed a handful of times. The CDR3 DNA is TGTGCCAGCAGTACTCGGGGGGCGGACTATGGCTACACCTTC. The encoded protein is CASSTRGADYGYTF. This sequence joins TRBV6-1 and TRBJ1-2; perhaps TRBD1 as D (6 bases). V was shortened by 5 bases and J by 3 bases, with 13 bases between the two germline ends. The CDR3 length is 14 residues. From germline, CDR1 is MNHNS and CDR2 SASEGT.

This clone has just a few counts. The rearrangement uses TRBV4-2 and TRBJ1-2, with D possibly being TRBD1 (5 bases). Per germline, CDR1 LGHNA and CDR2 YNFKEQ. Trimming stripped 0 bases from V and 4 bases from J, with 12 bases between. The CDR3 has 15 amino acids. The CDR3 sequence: CASSQDRGISYGYTF. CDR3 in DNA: TGTGCCAGCAGCCAAGATCGGGGGATAAGCTATGGCTACACCTTC.

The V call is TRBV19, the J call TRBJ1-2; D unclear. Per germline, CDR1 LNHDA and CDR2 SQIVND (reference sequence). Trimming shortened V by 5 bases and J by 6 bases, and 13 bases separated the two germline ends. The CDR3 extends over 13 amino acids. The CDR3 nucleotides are TGTGCCAGTAGTTCTGGGCCCGGGGATGGCTACACCTTC. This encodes CASSSGPGDGYTF.

CDR3 nucleotides: TGTGCCACCAGCCGGATAGTAGGCTCTGGGGCCAACGTCCTGACTTTC. It yields the protein CATSRIVGSGANVLTF. J is TRBJ2-6 and V is TRBV15; D ambiguous. The CDR3 spans 16 residues. Trimming removed 5 bases from V and 0 bases from J, with 11 bases in between. The germline CDR1 and CDR2 sequences are LNHNV and YYDKDF (reference sequence).

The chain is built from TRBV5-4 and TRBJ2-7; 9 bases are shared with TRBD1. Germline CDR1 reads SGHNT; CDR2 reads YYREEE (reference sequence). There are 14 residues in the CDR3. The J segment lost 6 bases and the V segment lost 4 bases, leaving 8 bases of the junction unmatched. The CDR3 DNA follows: TGTGCCAGCAGCACCGGGACAGGGTCTCGCGAGCAGTACTTC. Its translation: CASSTGTGSREQYF.

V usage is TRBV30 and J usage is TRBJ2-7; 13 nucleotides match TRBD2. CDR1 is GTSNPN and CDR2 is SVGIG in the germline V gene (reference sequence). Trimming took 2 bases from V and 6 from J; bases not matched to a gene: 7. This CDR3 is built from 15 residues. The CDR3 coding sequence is TGTGCCTGGAGTAAGCCCTGGACTAGCGGGAGCGAGCAGTACTTC. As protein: CAWSKPWTSGSEQYF.

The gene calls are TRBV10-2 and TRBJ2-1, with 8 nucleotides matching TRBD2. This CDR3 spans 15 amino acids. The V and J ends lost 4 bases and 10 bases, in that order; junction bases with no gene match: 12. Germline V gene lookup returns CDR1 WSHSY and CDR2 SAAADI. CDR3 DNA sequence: TGCGCCAGCAGTGCAAGTCGTAGCGGGATCGGCGAGCAGTTCTTC. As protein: CASSASRSGIGEQFF.

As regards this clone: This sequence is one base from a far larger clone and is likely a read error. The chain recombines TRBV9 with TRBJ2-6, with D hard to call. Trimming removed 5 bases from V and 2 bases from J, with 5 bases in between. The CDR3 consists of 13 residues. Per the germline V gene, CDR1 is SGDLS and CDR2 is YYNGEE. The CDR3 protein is CASSLTGANVLTF. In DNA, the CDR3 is TGTGCCAGCAGTCTAACTGGGGCCAACGTCCTGACTTTC.

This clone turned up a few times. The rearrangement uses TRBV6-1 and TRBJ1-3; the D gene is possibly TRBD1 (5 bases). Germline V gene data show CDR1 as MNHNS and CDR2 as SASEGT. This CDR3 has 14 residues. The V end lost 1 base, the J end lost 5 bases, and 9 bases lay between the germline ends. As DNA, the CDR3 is TGTGCCAGCAGTGAAGTGGGGCAGAGAAACACCATATATTTT. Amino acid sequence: CASSEVGQRNTIYF.

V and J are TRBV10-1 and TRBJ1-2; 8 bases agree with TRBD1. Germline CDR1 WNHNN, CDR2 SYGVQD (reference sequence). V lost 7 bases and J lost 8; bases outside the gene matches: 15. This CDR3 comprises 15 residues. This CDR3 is CASKYPPQGARGYTF. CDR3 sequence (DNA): TGCGCCAGCAAGTATCCCCCGCAGGGGGCGAGGGGCTACACCTTC.

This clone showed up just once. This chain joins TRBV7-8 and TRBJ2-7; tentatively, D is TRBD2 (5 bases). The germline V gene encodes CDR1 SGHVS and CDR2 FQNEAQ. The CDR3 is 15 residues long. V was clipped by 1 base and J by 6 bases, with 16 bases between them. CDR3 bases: TGTGCCAGCAGCTTAGAGAGCCCCGTAGGAGGCGAGCAGTACTTC. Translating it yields CASSLESPVGGEQYF. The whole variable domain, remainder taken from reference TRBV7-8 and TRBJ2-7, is GAGVSQSPRYKVAKRGQDVALRCDPISGHVSLFWYQQALGQGPEFLTYFQNEAQLDKSGLPSDRFFAERPEGSVSTLKIQRTQQEDSAVYLCASSLESPVGGEQYFGPGTRLTVT.

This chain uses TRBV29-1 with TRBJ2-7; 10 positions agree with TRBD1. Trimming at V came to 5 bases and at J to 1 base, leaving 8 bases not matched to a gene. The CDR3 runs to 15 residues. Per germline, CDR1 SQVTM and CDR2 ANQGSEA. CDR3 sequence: CSVKPGTGVSYEQYF. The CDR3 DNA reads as TGCAGCGTTAAACCCGGGACAGGGGTGTCCTACGAGCAGTACTTC.

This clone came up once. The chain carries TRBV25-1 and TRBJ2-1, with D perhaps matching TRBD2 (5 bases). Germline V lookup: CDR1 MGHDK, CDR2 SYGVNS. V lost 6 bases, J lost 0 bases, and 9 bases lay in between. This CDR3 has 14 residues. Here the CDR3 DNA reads TGTGCCAGCAGGGCGGGTAGCTCCTACAATGAGCAGTTCTTC. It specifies CASRAGSSYNEQFF.

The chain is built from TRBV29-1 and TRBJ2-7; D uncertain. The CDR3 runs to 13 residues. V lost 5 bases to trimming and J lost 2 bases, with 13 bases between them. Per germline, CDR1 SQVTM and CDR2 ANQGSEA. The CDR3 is CSVSETGTYEQYF. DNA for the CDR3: TGCAGCGTTTCCGAGACGGGCACCTACGAGCAGTACTTC.

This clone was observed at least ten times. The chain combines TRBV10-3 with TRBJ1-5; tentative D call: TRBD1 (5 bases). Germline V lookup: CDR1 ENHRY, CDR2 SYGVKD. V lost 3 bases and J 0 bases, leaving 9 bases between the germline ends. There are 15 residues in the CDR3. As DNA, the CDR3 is TGTGCCATCAGTGACCAGGGACCTAGCAATCAGCCCCAGCATTTT. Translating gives CAISDQGPSNQPQHF.

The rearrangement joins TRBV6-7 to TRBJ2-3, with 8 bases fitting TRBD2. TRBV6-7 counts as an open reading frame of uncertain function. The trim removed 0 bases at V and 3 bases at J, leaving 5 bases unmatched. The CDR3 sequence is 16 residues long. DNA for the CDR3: TGTGCCAGCAGTTACTCCGGGACTAGGAGAACAGATACGCAGTATTTT. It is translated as CASSYSGTRRTDTQYF.

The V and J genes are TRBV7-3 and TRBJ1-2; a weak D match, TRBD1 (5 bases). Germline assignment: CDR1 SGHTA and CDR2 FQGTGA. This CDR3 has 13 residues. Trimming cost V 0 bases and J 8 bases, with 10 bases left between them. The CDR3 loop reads CASSLTAGQGYTF. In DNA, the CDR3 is TGTGCCAGCAGCTTAACCGCGGGGCAGGGCTACACCTTC.

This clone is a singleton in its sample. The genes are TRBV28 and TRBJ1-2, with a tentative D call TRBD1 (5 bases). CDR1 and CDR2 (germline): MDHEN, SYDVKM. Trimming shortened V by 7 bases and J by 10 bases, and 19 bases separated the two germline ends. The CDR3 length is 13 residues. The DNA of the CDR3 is TGTGCCAGCATGCCGGGGCAGTCTCTTTTCTACACCTTC. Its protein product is CASMPGQSLFYTF.

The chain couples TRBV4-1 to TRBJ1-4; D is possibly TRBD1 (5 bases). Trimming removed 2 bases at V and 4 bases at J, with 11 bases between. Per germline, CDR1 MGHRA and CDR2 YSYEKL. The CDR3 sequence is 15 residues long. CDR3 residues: CASSQQGYGNEKLFF. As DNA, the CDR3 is TGCGCCAGCAGCCAACAGGGATACGGTAATGAAAAACTGTTTTTT.

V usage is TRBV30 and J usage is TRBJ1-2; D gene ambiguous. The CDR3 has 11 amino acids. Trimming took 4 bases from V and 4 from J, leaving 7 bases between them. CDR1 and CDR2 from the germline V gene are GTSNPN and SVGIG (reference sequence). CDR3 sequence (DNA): TGTGCCTGGATGGGCGGCTATGGCTACACCTTC. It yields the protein CAWMGGYGYTF.

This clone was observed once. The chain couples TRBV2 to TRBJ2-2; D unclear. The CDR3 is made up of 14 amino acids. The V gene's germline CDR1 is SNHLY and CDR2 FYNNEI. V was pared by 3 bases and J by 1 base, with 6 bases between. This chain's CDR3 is CASSEVQNTGELFF. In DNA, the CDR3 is TGTGCCAGCAGTGAGGTGCAGAACACCGGGGAGCTGTTTTTT.

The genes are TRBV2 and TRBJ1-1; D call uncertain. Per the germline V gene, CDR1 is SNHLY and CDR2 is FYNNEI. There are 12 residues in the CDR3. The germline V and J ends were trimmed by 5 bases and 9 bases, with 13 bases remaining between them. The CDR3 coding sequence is TGTGCCAGCAGTCCTATAACAGCGAAAGCTTTCTTT. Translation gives CASSPITAKAFF.